The 28 T cell receptor beta chains in this list originate from one sample, sequenced in a study of identical twins. TCRdb ran MiXCR on the 5' RACE reads and lists one entry per CDR3 protein. The profile shows 270,000 or so distinct CDR3 sequences, approximately 8.3% of them singletons. These data were also filed under a second study, of yellow fever vaccine responses in identical twins.

Sequencing was performed on CD8+ T cells sorted from blood. These receptors came from a woman between 18 and 29 years old in good health.

The CDR3 loop is CASSSVYSGRGDEQFF. The CDR3 DNA reads TGTGCCAGCAGTTCAGTATATAGCGGGAGAGGCGATGAGCAGTTCTTC. The chain joins TRBV28 to TRBJ2-1; 9 bases line up with TRBD2. Looked up from germline, CDR1 is MDHEN and CDR2 is SYDVKM. This CDR3 comprises 16 residues. Trimming at V came to 4 bases and at J to 8 bases, leaving 12 bases not matched to a gene.

The sample holds a few counts of this clonotype. In nucleotides, the CDR3 is TGTGCCAGCAGGATTACAGGGGACTATGGCTACACCTTC. Translated, it gives CASRITGDYGYTF. The V call is TRBV27, the J call TRBJ1-2; TRBD1 matches at 7 bases. J lost 3 bases, V lost 6 bases, and 4 bases had no gene match. There are 13 residues in the CDR3. In germline, CDR1 is MNHEY, CDR2 SMNVEV (reference sequence).

This clonotype showed up many times. The rearrangement joins TRBV6-1 to TRBJ2-1; TRBD1 agrees at 7 bases. This CDR3 is built from 15 residues. Losses at the gene ends were 5 bases for V and 0 bases for J; bases not matched to a gene: 4. Germline assignment: CDR1 MNHNS and CDR2 SASEGT. CDR3 DNA sequence: TGTGCCAGCAGTCAGGGGGTTTACTCCTACAATGAGCAGTTCTTC. Translating it yields CASSQGVYSYNEQFF.

V and J are TRBV4-1 and TRBJ2-7; 7 bases map to TRBD2. In germline, CDR1 is MGHRA, CDR2 YSYEKL. The CDR3 loop spans 14 amino acids. V was pared by 4 bases and J by 3 bases, with 6 bases of the junction left unmatched. The CDR3 region is CASSLLGGVYEQYF. The DNA of the CDR3 is TGCGCCAGCAGCCTCCTGGGGGGGGTCTACGAGCAGTACTTC.

The V gene is TRBV28, the J gene TRBJ2-7; D perhaps matches TRBD2 (5 bases). Germline V lookup: CDR1 MDHEN, CDR2 SYDVKM. Between the trimmed V and J ends, which lost 4 bases and 5 bases, there was a span of 12 bases. The CDR3 runs 13 residues. CDR3 coding DNA: TGTGCCAGCAGTTCCGGGATGGCTAACGAGCAGTACTTC. Its protein is CASSSGMANEQYF.

The genes are TRBV12-3 or TRBV12-4 and TRBJ2-2; the match to TRBD1 covers 11 bases. The junction had 6 bases not matched to a gene; V was cut back by 5 bases and J by 1 base. This CDR3 contains 17 residues. Here the CDR3 DNA reads TGTGCCAGCAGTCCTAGGACAGGGGGCGAGAACACCGGGGAGCTGTTTTTT. Amino acids: CASSPRTGGENTGELFF.

The chain carries TRBV25-1 and TRBJ2-7, with a possible D match to TRBD2 (6 bases). The CDR3 covers 14 residues. CDR1 and CDR2 from the germline V gene are MGHDK and SYGVNS. The V end was cut by 7 bases, the J end by 6 bases, with 19 bases between. In nucleotides, the CDR3 is TGTGCCAGCACTTGGGGGGATTATTCGGTCGAGCAGTACTTC. Encoded protein: CASTWGDYSVEQYF.

This chain connects TRBV6-5 to TRBJ1-4; D is possibly TRBD1 (5 bases). The CDR3 runs 13 residues. V was cut by 4 bases and J by 8 bases, with 11 bases left in between. The germline CDR1 and CDR2 sequences are MNHEY and SVGAGI. The CDR3, as DNA: TGTGCCAGCAGTTGGGGACGCGGCGAAAAACTGTTTTTT. Translation: CASSWGRGEKLFF.

This clonotype has at least ten counts. The J gene is TRBJ2-3, the V gene TRBV3-1; 11 nucleotides line up with TRBD2. Per germline, CDR1 LGHDT and CDR2 YNNKEL (reference sequence). The CDR3 is 20 amino acids. V shed 0 bases and J 2 bases; nucleotides not matched to a gene: 13. The CDR3 DNA follows: TGTGCCAGCAGCCAAGAAATATCGCTAGCGGGGGGCCTGAACACAGATACGCAGTATTTT. Its translation is CASSQEISLAGGLNTDTQYF.

This clonotype showed up many times. V is TRBV29-1 and J is TRBJ2-3; D could derive from TRBD1 or TRBD2 (5 bases each). V lost 3 bases and J 0 bases, leaving 10 bases between the germline ends. Germline lookup yields CDR1 SQVTM and CDR2 ANQGSEA. The CDR3 has 14 amino acids. CDR3 coding DNA: TGCAGCGTTGACCGGGACCCGAGCACAGATACGCAGTATTTT. Translated, it gives CSVDRDPSTDTQYF.

This clonotype was found a few times. The chain carries TRBV10-3 and TRBJ2-2; D is possibly TRBD2 (5 bases). Germline V lookup: CDR1 ENHRY, CDR2 SYGVKD. This CDR3 has 12 residues. V was pared by 10 bases and J by 7 bases, with 13 bases between. The CDR3 coding sequence is TGTGCCACCGGTGTCCGGGGCGGGGAGCTGTTTTTT. The encoded protein is CATGVRGGELFF.

V gene TRBV28 combines with J gene TRBJ2-5, with 10 bases aligning to TRBD2. V lost 7 bases and J lost 3; bases outside the gene matches: 2. The V gene's germline CDR1 is MDHEN and CDR2 SYDVKM. The CDR3 contains 13 residues. CDR3 region: CASTLAGEETQYF. The CDR3, as DNA: TGTGCCAGCACCCTAGCGGGAGAAGAGACCCAGTACTTC. Full variable domain (outside the CDR3, taken from reference TRBV28 and TRBJ2-5): DVKVTQSSRYLVKRTGEKVFLECVQDMDHENMFWYRQDPGLGLRLIYFSYDVKMKEKGDIPEGYSVSREKKERFSLILESASTNQTSMYLCASTLAGEETQYFGPGTRLLVL.

The chain couples TRBV6-4 to TRBJ2-3; possibly TRBD2 for D (5 bases). Trimming removed 8 bases from V and 3 bases from J, with 21 bases in between. The CDR3 is made up of 16 amino acids. The germline gives CDR1 MRHNA, CDR2 SNTAGT. CDR3 amino acids: CASAFLAEGPTDTQYF. In DNA form, the CDR3 reads TGTGCCAGCGCGTTCTTAGCTGAGGGTCCAACAGATACGCAGTATTTT.

The chain recombines TRBV6-1 with TRBJ2-4, with 7 bases identical to TRBD1. V was clipped by 8 bases and J by 6 bases; unmatched bases: 4. The CDR3 is 12 residues long. Germline V gives CDR1 MNHNS, CDR2 SASEGT. CDR3: CASEGQLNIQYF. Written as DNA, the CDR3 is TGTGCCAGCGAGGGACAGCTAAACATTCAGTACTTC.

This clonotype was seen more than once but under ten times. The chain recombines TRBV27 with TRBJ2-7; a possible D gene is TRBD2 (5 bases). Between the trimmed V and J ends, which lost 2 bases and 7 bases, there was a span of 15 bases. The CDR3 is 14 residues long. Germline loops: CDR1 MNHEY, CDR2 SMNVEV (reference sequence). The CDR3 region is CASSLALGVEEQYF. CDR3 DNA: TGTGCCAGCAGTTTAGCCCTCGGGGTTGAAGAGCAGTACTTC.

This clonotype occurred a few times. The chain uses TRBV9 and TRBJ2-7, with a possible D match to TRBD1 (6 bases). The CDR3 totals 14 residues. With 0 bases removed from V and 5 bases from J, the gap between germline ends came to 12 bases. Germline V CDR1 and CDR2: SGDLS, YYNGEE. The chain's CDR3 is CASSVAGGLDEQYF. The DNA of the CDR3 is TGTGCCAGCAGCGTAGCTGGGGGCCTCGACGAGCAGTACTTC.

This clonotype has ten or more counts. The chain uses TRBV15 and TRBJ2-7, with a possible D match to TRBD1 (6 bases). CDR1 and CDR2 from the germline V gene are LNHNV and YYDKDF (reference sequence). The CDR3 loop spans 14 amino acids. Trimming pared 2 bases from V and 6 bases from J, leaving 14 bases between. The CDR3 coding sequence is TGTGCCACCAGCAGAACAGGGTTGGGTGTCGAGCAGTACTTC. It translates to CATSRTGLGVEQYF.

This clonotype was seen many times. V gene TRBV14 combines with J gene TRBJ2-7; D not resolved. CDR1 and CDR2 from the germline V gene are SGHDN and FVKESK. Trimming took off 0 bases at V and 3 bases at J, with 21 bases between the two ends. This CDR3 has 18 residues. The CDR3 spells CASSQDYTSAVGFYEQYF. The CDR3 DNA is TGTGCCAGCAGCCAAGATTACACCTCGGCGGTGGGCTTCTACGAGCAGTACTTC.

This clonotype occurred many times. CDR3 bases: TGCAGCGTCTCCAATAGCTCCTACAATGAGCAGTTCTTC. Its translation is CSVSNSSYNEQFF. This chain links TRBV29-1 with TRBJ2-1; D remains ambiguous. The CDR3 extends over 13 amino acids. Trimming stripped 6 bases from V and 0 bases from J, with 9 bases between. Germline CDR1 and CDR2: SQVTM and ANQGSEA.

The sample holds many counts of this clonotype. This chain joins TRBV29-1 and TRBJ1-2; D remains unclear. The V end was cut by 8 bases, the J end by 5 bases, with 21 bases between. Germline CDR1 and CDR2: SQVTM and ANQGSEA. The CDR3 sequence is 14 residues long. CDR3 amino acids: CSTLTRTDPYGYTF. In nucleotides, the CDR3 is TGCAGCACCCTCACCAGGACGGACCCATATGGCTACACCTTC. Full variable domain (rest looked up from reference TRBV29-1 and TRBJ1-2): SAVISQKPSRDICQRGTSLTIQCQVDSQVTMMFWYRQQPGQSLTLIATANQGSEATYESGFVIDKFPISRPNLTFSTLTVSNMSPEDSSIYLCSTLTRTDPYGYTFGSGTRLTVV.

The V call is TRBV28, the J call TRBJ2-6; 9 bases fit TRBD2. The CDR3 is 17 amino acids. With V trimmed by 4 bases and J by 1 base, 5 bases remained unmatched. In germline, CDR1 is MDHEN, CDR2 SYDVKM. The CDR3 DNA reads TGTGCCAGCAGTTCTCCGACTAGCGGATCTGGGGCCAACGTCCTGACTTTC. Protein sequence: CASSSPTSGSGANVLTF.

This clonotype was detected ten times or more. The V call is TRBV3-1, the J call TRBJ2-7, with TRBD2 matching 7 bases. This CDR3 contains 15 residues. The trim removed 1 base at V and 3 bases at J, leaving 6 bases unmatched. The germline V gene encodes CDR1 LGHDT and CDR2 YNNKEL (reference sequence). In DNA, the CDR3 is TGTGCCAGCAGCCAAGTATGGGGGGGGATCTACGAGCAGTACTTC. Encoded protein: CASSQVWGGIYEQYF.

This chain joins TRBV27 and TRBJ1-2, with 8 bases matching TRBD1. In germline, CDR1 is MNHEY, CDR2 SMNVEV (reference sequence). This CDR3 is built from 14 residues. V lost 5 bases, J lost 4 bases, and 6 bases stayed unmatched. CDR3 sequence: CASSPQGAVYGYTF. CDR3 nucleotide sequence: TGTGCCAGCAGTCCCCAGGGGGCCGTCTATGGCTACACCTTC.

The rearrangement joins TRBV27 to TRBJ1-4; D uncertain. The germline V gene has CDR1 MNHEY and CDR2 SMNVEV (reference sequence). The CDR3 spans 13 residues. Trimming pared 8 bases from V and 5 bases from J, leaving 12 bases between. The CDR3 protein is CASSSELNEKLFF. As DNA, the CDR3 is TGTGCCAGCTCCTCTGAGCTAAATGAAAAACTGTTTTTT.

The CDR3 loop is CASSSRETAKNIQYF. The CDR3, as DNA: TGTGCCAGCAGTTCCAGGGAAACAGCCAAAAACATTCAGTACTTC. The gene calls are TRBV28 and TRBJ2-4; D is possibly TRBD1 (5 bases). Germline V gene sequence: CDR1 MDHEN, CDR2 SYDVKM. Trimming stripped 4 bases from V and 0 bases from J, with 10 bases between. There are 15 residues in the CDR3.

This clonotype showed up just a few times. This rearrangement joins TRBV29-1 to TRBJ2-7; the D is unclear. Germline V lookup: CDR1 SQVTM, CDR2 ANQGSEA. With 3 bases removed from V and 2 bases from J, the gap between germline ends came to 11 bases. The CDR3 has 13 residues. CDR3 in amino acids: CSVDSGLPYEQYF. The CDR3 nucleotides are TGCAGCGTTGATTCTGGGCTCCCCTACGAGCAGTACTTC.

The rearrangement links TRBV10-3 to TRBJ2-7; maybe TRBD1 (5 bases). Per germline, CDR1 ENHRY and CDR2 SYGVKD. The V end was cut by 7 bases, the J end by 2 bases, with 27 bases between. The CDR3 loop spans 18 amino acids. The CDR3 bases are TGTGCCATCACCCCGTCTCACATTGATGAGAAGGGGACCTACGAGCAGTACTTC. Its protein product is CAITPSHIDEKGTYEQYF.

This clonotype has just a few counts. The chain has TRBV6-2 or TRBV6-3 and TRBJ2-1; possible D gene TRBD2, 6 bases. The length of the CDR3 is 15 residues. V lost 4 bases, J lost 5 bases, and 15 bases lay in between. Germline V gene lookup returns CDR1 MNHEY and CDR2 SVGEGT. This chain's CDR3 is CASSFNRGTDNEQFF. Here the CDR3 DNA reads TGTGCCAGCAGTTTTAACCGGGGGACCGACAATGAGCAGTTCTTC.